A selection of T cell receptor beta chains follows, all from one sample in a study of human T cells and chemical hapten exposure. TCRdb used MiXCR to reprocess the RACE reads, holding one entry per CDR3 protein. Counted here are 250,000 or so distinct CDR3 sequences, about 9% occurring once; the ten biggest clones make up 2.3%. Sequencing was performed on whole blood, taken in connection with sensitization to the hapten diphenylcyclopropenone (DPC). Receptors originate from a woman in her thirties or forties with alopecia areata. Some clones in this sample may be carry-over from other donors' samples. Both conserved end residues are part of each CDR3. A D gene is named only where the DNA matches it firmly. Not all rows give a size; the values are once, few, many and, for expanded clones, a class.

v_gene	abundance	j_gene	d_gene	len	CDR3aa	CDR3nt
TRBV24-1	many	TRBJ2-3	-	13	CATSELEQRTQYF	TGTGCCACCAGTGAGCTCGAACAGCGTACGCAGTATTTT
TRBV12-3/TRBV12-4	-	TRBJ2-7	-	12	CASSFGFYEQYF	TGTGCCAGCAGTTTTGGGTTCTACGAGCAGTACTTC
TRBV7-3	few	TRBJ2-5	TRBD2	18	CASSSMGWRAGAQETQYF	TGTGCCAGCAGCTCCATGGGGTGGAGAGCGGGAGCCCAAGAGACCCAGTACTTC
TRBV19	-	TRBJ2-7	TRBD2	13	CASLNGRAEEQYF	TGTGCCAGTTTAAACGGGAGGGCCGAAGAGCAGTACTTC
TRBV29-1	few	TRBJ2-3	TRBD2	15	CSVARLAGEPDTQYF	TGCAGCGTCGCTAGACTAGCGGGAGAACCAGATACGCAGTATTTT
TRBV10-3	-	TRBJ2-5	TRBD2	15	CAISERAGGLETQYF	TGTGCCATCAGTGAGAGAGCGGGAGGGCTAGAGACCCAGTACTTC
TRBV20-1	-	TRBJ1-1	-	14	CSARFTGGWAEAFF	TGCAGTGCTAGATTTACAGGAGGGTGGGCTGAAGCTTTCTTT
TRBV12-3/TRBV12-4	few	TRBJ2-2	-	15	CASSLDGVHTGELFF	TGTGCCAGCAGTTTAGATGGGGTGCACACCGGGGAGCTGTTTTTT
TRBV28	-	TRBJ1-2	-	11	CASSDPTGYTF	TGTGCCAGCAGTGATCCAACGGGCTACACCTTC
TRBV7-9	many	TRBJ2-1	-	15	CASSFMGGAGNEQFF	TGTGCCAGCAGCTTTATGGGCGGAGCTGGGAATGAGCAGTTCTTC
TRBV7-2	few	TRBJ2-3	-	12	CASSLWADTQYF	TGTGCCAGCAGCTTATGGGCGGATACGCAGTATTTT
TRBV27	many	TRBJ2-7	-	13	CASSLDISYEQYF	TGTGCCAGCAGTCTAGACATCTCCTACGAGCAGTACTTC
TRBV3-1	many	TRBJ1-1	-	15	CASSQDVYMNTEAFF	TGTGCCAGCAGCCAAGACGTTTACATGAACACTGAAGCTTTCTTT
TRBV15	-	TRBJ1-2	TRBD1	12	CATRTGGGGYTF	TGTGCCACCAGGACAGGGGGCGGCGGCTACACCTTC
TRBV27	few	TRBJ2-4	-	16	CASSSGAGLAKNIQYF	TGTGCCAGCAGTTCAGGGGCCGGGCTAGCCAAAAACATTCAGTACTTC
TRBV7-2	few	TRBJ2-4	TRBD1	16	CASSLATGAAKNIQYF	TGTGCCAGCAGCTTAGCGACAGGGGCAGCCAAAAACATTCAGTACTTC
TRBV20-1	few	TRBJ1-2	TRBD1	14	CSARPGAGGSGYTF	TGCAGTGCTAGACCCGGGGCAGGGGGAAGTGGCTACACCTTC
TRBV21-1	few	TRBJ2-1	-	16	CASSNSGPGAGNEQFF	TGTGCCAGCAGCAACTCCGGTCCGGGAGCGGGAAATGAGCAGTTCTTC
TRBV5-3	-	TRBJ2-7	TRBD1	15	CARSRAPGQGAEQYF	TGTGCCAGAAGCCGAGCTCCGGGACAGGGGGCCGAGCAGTACTTC
TRBV7-2	few	TRBJ2-3	-	15	CASSLYGGSTDTQYF	TGTGCCAGCAGCTTATATGGCGGCAGCACAGATACGCAGTATTTT
TRBV14	-	TRBJ2-1	TRBD2	16	CASSQPSGRARNEQFF	TGTGCCAGCAGCCAGCCCAGCGGGAGGGCCCGGAATGAGCAGTTCTTC
TRBV6-5	-	TRBJ2-7	TRBD1	14	CASNQDRGPYEQYF	TGTGCCAGCAACCAGGACAGGGGGCCTTACGAGCAGTACTTC
TRBV12-3/TRBV12-4	few	TRBJ2-2	-	12	CASSPQGIELFF	TGTGCCAGCAGTCCACAGGGAATCGAGCTGTTTTTT
TRBV2	many	TRBJ2-7	-	16	CASSQPPQTITYEQYF	TGTGCCAGCAGCCAGCCACCCCAAACCATTACCTACGAGCAGTACTTC
TRBV28	-	TRBJ2-4	-	13	CASPYLAKNIQYF	TGTGCCTCTCCTTATTTAGCCAAAAACATTCAGTACTTC
TRBV6-5	-	TRBJ2-3	-	13	CASTQDGTDTQYF	TGTGCCAGCACCCAAGACGGCACAGATACGCAGTATTTT
TRBV12-3/TRBV12-4	many	TRBJ1-5	TRBD1	14	CASRSGQGDQPQHF	TGTGCCAGCAGATCGGGACAGGGTGATCAGCCCCAGCATTTT
TRBV5-1	-	TRBJ1-2	-	15	CASSLGTTGWDGYTF	TGCGCCAGCAGCTTGGGAACGACAGGCTGGGATGGCTACACCTTC
TRBV5-6	many	TRBJ2-1	-	15	CASSLRGGRFNEQFF	TGTGCCAGCAGCTTGAGGGGAGGCCGTTTCAATGAGCAGTTCTTC